Listed here are 6 T cell receptor beta chains from one sample, sequenced in a study of T cells expressing NK-cell markers. TCRdb reprocessed the 5' RACE reads, with one entry per CDR3 protein and no DNA. This table holds 300,000 to 450,000 distinct CDR3 sequences. Sample: blood T cells: a sorted CD56 or NKG2C T cell subset, CD4+ or CD8+ T cells, or bulk PBMC T cells (not recorded which). Source of these receptors: a man aged 18-75 years in good health.

The V and J genes are TRBV6-5 and TRBJ1-6; absent DNA, TCRdb's TRBD1 call cannot be checked. The CDR3 length is 16 residues. The germline gives CDR1 MNHEY, CDR2 SVGAGI. The CDR3 here is CASSYLTRTGTRTLHF.

The V and J genes are TRBV21-1 and TRBJ1-5; TCRdb's D call, TRBD1, is unchecked because there is no DNA. TRBV21-1 counts as a pseudogene. The CDR3 loop spans 15 amino acids. The CDR3 is CASSQPGPCNQPQHF.

The chain links TRBV5-1 to TRBJ1-1; as DNA is missing, the TRBD1 call by TCRdb cannot be tested. CDR1 is SGHRS and CDR2 is YFSETQ in the germline V gene. This CDR3 region has 13 residues. The CDR3 here is CASSGLGAAEAFF.

The chain employs TRBV11-2 and TRBJ1-1; with no DNA, the TCRdb D assignment of TRBD1 cannot be verified. The CDR3 totals 18 residues. Germline CDR1 reads SGHAT; CDR2 reads FQNNGV. CDR3 region: CASSSQFQMVTGGIEAFF. The full variable domain, its missing parts supplied by reference TRBV11-2 and TRBJ1-1, is EAGVAQSPRYKIIEKRQSVAFWCNPISGHATLYWYQQILGQGPKLLIQFQNNGVVDDSQLPKDRFSAERLKGVDSTLKIQPAKLEDSAVYLCASSSQFQMVTGGIEAFFGQGTRLTVV.

J is TRBJ1-2 and V is TRBV18. The germline V gene has CDR1 KGHSH and CDR2 LQKENI. The CDR3 extends over 15 amino acids. The CDR3 protein is CASSPDSGADYGYTF. Variable domain in full (rest from reference TRBV18 and TRBJ1-2): NAGVMQNPRHLVRRRGQEARLRCSPMKGHSHVYWYRQLPEEGLKFMVYLQKENIIDESGMPKERFSAEFPKEGPSILRIQQVVRGDSAAYFCASSPDSGADYGYTFGSGTRLTVV.

This chain uses TRBV5-5 with TRBJ1-5; the D call of TRBD1 rests on TCRdb alone, since no DNA is present to check it. CDR3 size: 14 residues. Germline CDR1 reads SGHKS; CDR2 reads YYEKEE (reference sequence). CDR3 protein: CASSLTTGNQPQHF.